The rows below give T cell receptor beta chains drawn from one sample of a study of shared clonotypes between healthy human individuals. TCRdb's copy holds only in-frame clones and misses some; the assay was immunoSEQ multiplex PCR. The table lists 1.4 million or so clones, about 98.5% of them singletons. Material for sequencing was naive CD4+ T cells sorted from blood. All receptors come from a young man in good health. Both conserved end residues are part of each CDR3. A D gene is named only where the DNA matches it firmly. Size tells how often a clone was seen (once, few, many) or the class of an expanded clone, and some rows leave it out.

V: TRBV2; D: TRBD1; size: once; J: TRBJ1-4; DNA: TGTGCCAGCAGTAGGGACAGGCGAATTGCAACTAATGAAAAACTGTTTTTT; CDR3: CASSRDRRIATNEKLFF
V: TRBV6-5; D: NA; size: NA; J: TRBJ2-7; DNA: TGTGCCAGCAGCAGGGGGGGCTACGAGCAGTACTTC; CDR3: CASSRGGYEQYF
V: TRBV12-5; D: NA; size: NA; J: TRBJ2-1; DNA: TGTGCTAGTGGTCATCGTAGGGATGAGCAGTTCTTC; CDR3: CASGHRRDEQFF
V: TRBV9; D: NA; size: NA; J: TRBJ1-4; DNA: TGTGCCAGCAGCGTCGGTCTGGCGGAAAAACTGTTTTTT; CDR3: CASSVGLAEKLFF
V: TRBV5-8; D: NA; size: NA; J: TRBJ2-7; DNA: TGTGCCAGCAGCTTAATGGTTGGGACACGACCCTACGAGCAGTACTTC; CDR3: CASSLMVGTRPYEQYF
V: TRBV6-4; D: TRBD2; size: NA; J: TRBJ2-7; DNA: TGTGCCAGCAGTGTCGGGACTAGCGGACCCTACGAGCAGTACTTC; CDR3: CASSVGTSGPYEQYF
V: TRBV27; D: NA; size: NA; J: TRBJ2-2; DNA: TGTGCCAGCAGTTTATCACGAGGGAGTGTCACCGGGGAGCTGTTTTTT; CDR3: CASSLSRGSVTGELFF
V: TRBV5-1; D: TRBD2; size: NA; J: TRBJ2-3; DNA: TGCGCCAGCAGTTACTCCGGGACTAGCGGGAGGGCCAGCAGCACAGATACGCAGTATTTT; CDR3: CASSYSGTSGRASSTDTQYF
V: TRBV18; D: NA; size: NA; J: TRBJ2-3; DNA: TGTGCCAGCTCACCACCCGGGACATGGACAGATACGCAGTATTTT; CDR3: CASSPPGTWTDTQYF
V: TRBV7-9; D: NA; size: NA; J: TRBJ2-2; DNA: TGTGCCAGCAGTCCCCCGTTGACTCAGGGATTTGGGCCCGGGGAGCTGTTTTTT; CDR3: CASSPPLTQGFGPGELFF
V: TRBV4-3; D: NA; size: NA; J: TRBJ2-2; DNA: TGCGCCAGCAGCCAAGTTTTGGCGTGGGCTGGGGAGCTGTTTTTT; CDR3: CASSQVLAWAGELFF
V: TRBV10-3; D: NA; size: NA; J: TRBJ2-6; DNA: TGTGCCATCAGTGTGACGGACACCATACGCTCTGGGGCCAACGTCCTGACTTTC; CDR3: CAISVTDTIRSGANVLTF
V: TRBV6-6; D: NA; size: NA; J: TRBJ2-1; DNA: TGTGCCAGCAGTTACACAGGCCTGAACAATGAGCAGTTCTTC; CDR3: CASSYTGLNNEQFF
V: TRBV11-3; D: TRBD2; size: NA; J: TRBJ2-1; DNA: TGTGCCAGCAGCTTAGAACTAGCGGGCCTCAATGAGCAGTTCTTC; CDR3: CASSLELAGLNEQFF
V: TRBV5-4; D: NA; size: NA; J: TRBJ1-4; DNA: TGTGCCAGCAGGCGAGGGACGGAAAATGAAAAACTGTTTTTT; CDR3: CASRRGTENEKLFF
V: TRBV18; D: NA; size: once; J: TRBJ1-5; DNA: TGTGCCAGCTCACCACCATCGGGGAATAGCAATCAGCCCCAGCATTTT; CDR3: CASSPPSGNSNQPQHF
V: TRBV23-1; D: TRBD1; size: once; J: TRBJ2-7; DNA: TGCGCCAGCACCCGTGGGGACAGGGTGTACGAGCAGTACTTC; CDR3: CASTRGDRVYEQYF
V: TRBV7-9; D: NA; size: NA; J: TRBJ2-7; DNA: TGTGCCAGCAGCTTATATCCTGGCGAGCAGTACTTC; CDR3: CASSLYPGEQYF
V: TRBV7-2; D: NA; size: NA; J: TRBJ2-3; DNA: TGTGCCAGCAGCTTAGGGGGCAGGGAAGGAGATACGCAGTATTTT; CDR3: CASSLGGREGDTQYF
V: TRBV9; D: NA; size: NA; J: TRBJ1-4; DNA: TGTGCCAGCAGCCCCGAAACGGGGAGGGGGCTGTTTTTT; CDR3: CASSPETGRGLFF
V: TRBV14; D: NA; size: NA; J: TRBJ2-1; DNA: TGTGCCAGCAGCCAAGATCTACGGTATAGGATCTTC; CDR3: CASSQDLRYRIF
V: TRBV14; D: NA; size: NA; J: TRBJ2-3; DNA: TGTGCCAGCAGCCAAGAAGATGGTGTTCAGTATTTT; CDR3: CASSQEDGVQYF
V: TRBV4-2; D: TRBD1; size: NA; J: TRBJ1-2; DNA: TGTGCCACCTCGGACAGGGACTATGGCTACACCTTC; CDR3: CATSDRDYGYTF
V: TRBV5-5; D: NA; size: NA; J: TRBJ2-7; DNA: TGTGCCAGCAGCTTGGCCGAATCCTACGAGCAGTACTTC; CDR3: CASSLAESYEQYF
V: TRBV5-4; D: TRBD1; size: NA; J: TRBJ2-1; DNA: TGTGCCAGCAGACTGACAGGGGGCGTTAATGAGCAGTTCTTC; CDR3: CASRLTGGVNEQFF
V: TRBV6-6; D: TRBD1; size: NA; J: TRBJ1-5; DNA: TGTGCCAGCAGTTACTCTCGACAGGGGGTGGGTCAGCCCCAGCATTTT; CDR3: CASSYSRQGVGQPQHF
V: TRBV7-6; D: NA; size: NA; J: TRBJ1-5; DNA: TGTGCCAGCAGCTTAGGGGCGGATCAGCCCCAGCATTTT; CDR3: CASSLGADQPQHF
V: TRBV11-2; D: NA; size: NA; J: TRBJ2-3; DNA: TGTGCCAGCAGCTTCAAGGGGCCTGGCACAGATACGCAGTATTTT; CDR3: CASSFKGPGTDTQYF
V: TRBV7-3; D: TRBD1; size: NA; J: TRBJ2-3; DNA: TGTGCCAGCAGCTCTAGGACAGGAAGCACAGATACGCAGTATTTT; CDR3: CASSSRTGSTDTQYF
V: TRBV5-6; D: NA; size: NA; J: TRBJ2-1; DNA: TGTGCCAGCAGGATGGGACGTCGTAGTGAGCAGTTCTTC; CDR3: CASRMGRRSEQFF
V: TRBV29-1; D: NA; size: NA; J: TRBJ1-1; DNA: TGCAGCGTTAAAAGGACAGTTAGGAACACTGAAGCTTTCTTT; CDR3: CSVKRTVRNTEAFF
V: TRBV28; D: NA; size: once; J: TRBJ1-5; DNA: TGTGCCAGCAAAGGGGGGAGTGGCAATCAGCCCCAGCATTTT; CDR3: CASKGGSGNQPQHF
V: TRBV2; D: NA; size: NA; J: TRBJ1-5; DNA: TGTGCCAGCAGTCGGCGAGGAGACGATCAGCCCCAGCATTTT; CDR3: CASSRRGDDQPQHF
V: TRBV18; D: TRBD1; size: NA; J: TRBJ1-1; DNA: TGTGCCAGCTCACCGCGGACAGGGAACACTGAAGCTTTCTTT; CDR3: CASSPRTGNTEAFF
V: TRBV6-1; D: TRBD1; size: NA; J: TRBJ2-7; DNA: TGTGCCAGCAGGGGACAGGGGGCGCGGTACGAGCAGTACTTC; CDR3: CASRGQGARYEQYF
V: TRBV18; D: NA; size: NA; J: TRBJ1-2; DNA: TGTGCCAGCTCACCAGTAAGCGTAGGGGACGGCTACACCTTC; CDR3: CASSPVSVGDGYTF
V: TRBV5-5; D: TRBD1; size: NA; J: TRBJ1-5; DNA: TGTGCCAGCAGATTGACAGGGGAGTATAGCAATCAGCCCCAGCATTTT; CDR3: CASRLTGEYSNQPQHF
V: TRBV19; D: NA; size: NA; J: TRBJ2-5; DNA: TGTGCCAGTAATCGAGGGAGGCCAGGCGAGACCCAGTACTTC; CDR3: CASNRGRPGETQYF
V: TRBV7-9; D: TRBD2; size: NA; J: TRBJ2-7; DNA: TGTGCCAGCAGCTTAGTGGATTTTGTAGTGGGAGGGGACTACGAGCAGTACTTC; CDR3: CASSLVDFVVGGDYEQYF
V: TRBV28; D: NA; size: NA; J: TRBJ2-7; DNA: TGTGCCAGCAGTTCCCAAGACGCGTACGAGCAGTACTTC; CDR3: CASSSQDAYEQYF
V: TRBV5-1; D: NA; size: NA; J: TRBJ2-7; DNA: TGCGCCAGCAGCTTGGACGGGACACCCTCCTACGAGCAGTACTTC; CDR3: CASSLDGTPSYEQYF
V: TRBV25-1; D: TRBD1; size: NA; J: TRBJ2-2; DNA: TGTGCCACCCGAACCCGGGACAGCATGAACACCGGGGAGCTGTTTTTT; CDR3: CATRTRDSMNTGELFF
V: TRBV9; D: TRBD2; size: once; J: TRBJ2-1; DNA: TGTGCCAGCAGCATATCCCCGGGACTAGCGGGAGACAATGAGCAGTTCTTC; CDR3: CASSISPGLAGDNEQFF
V: TRBV6-4; D: NA; size: NA; J: TRBJ1-4; DNA: TGTGCCAGCAGTGCTTCGGACAGCCAAAATGAAAAACTGTTTTTT; CDR3: CASSASDSQNEKLFF
V: TRBV13; D: NA; size: NA; J: TRBJ1-4; DNA: TGTGCCAGCACCAAACTCGCCCGTGCAACTAATGAAAAACTGTTTTTT; CDR3: CASTKLARATNEKLFF
V: TRBV6-1; D: NA; size: NA; J: TRBJ2-6; DNA: TGTGCCAGCAGTGGTACCAGCTCTGGGGCCAACGTCCTGACTTTC; CDR3: CASSGTSSGANVLTF
V: TRBV28; D: NA; size: NA; J: TRBJ2-7; DNA: TGTGCCAGCACATCCCAATTCTACGAGCAGTACTTC; CDR3: CASTSQFYEQYF
V: TRBV7-2; D: TRBD2; size: NA; J: TRBJ2-5; DNA: TGTGCCAGCAGCTTAGCCCATCTGACTAGCGGGAGAGAGACCCAGTACTTC; CDR3: CASSLAHLTSGRETQYF